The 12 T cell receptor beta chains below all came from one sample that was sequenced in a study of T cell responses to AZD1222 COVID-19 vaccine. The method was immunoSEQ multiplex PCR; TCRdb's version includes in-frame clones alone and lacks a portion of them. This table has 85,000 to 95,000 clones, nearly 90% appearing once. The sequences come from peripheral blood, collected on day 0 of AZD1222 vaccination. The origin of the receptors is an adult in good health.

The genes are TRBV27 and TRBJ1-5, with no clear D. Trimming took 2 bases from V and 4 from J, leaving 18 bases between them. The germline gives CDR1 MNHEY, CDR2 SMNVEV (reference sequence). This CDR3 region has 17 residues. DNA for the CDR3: TGTGCCAGCAGTTTAAACGGAGGACTCGCTGGAAATCAGCCCCAGCATTTT. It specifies CASSLNGGLAGNQPQHF.

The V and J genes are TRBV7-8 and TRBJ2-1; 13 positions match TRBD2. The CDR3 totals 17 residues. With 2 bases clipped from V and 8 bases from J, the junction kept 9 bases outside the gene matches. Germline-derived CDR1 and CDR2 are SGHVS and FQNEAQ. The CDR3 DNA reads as TGTGCCAGCAGCTTATCTCGGACTAGCGGGGGTAACTATGAGCAGTTCTTC. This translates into CASSLSRTSGGNYEQFF.

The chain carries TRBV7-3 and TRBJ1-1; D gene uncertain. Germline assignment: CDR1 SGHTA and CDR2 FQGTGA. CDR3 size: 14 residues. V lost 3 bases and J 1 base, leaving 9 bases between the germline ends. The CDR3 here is CASSLRPRNTEAFF. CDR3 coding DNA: TGTGCCAGCAGCTTGAGACCGCGGAACACTGAAGCTTTCTTT.

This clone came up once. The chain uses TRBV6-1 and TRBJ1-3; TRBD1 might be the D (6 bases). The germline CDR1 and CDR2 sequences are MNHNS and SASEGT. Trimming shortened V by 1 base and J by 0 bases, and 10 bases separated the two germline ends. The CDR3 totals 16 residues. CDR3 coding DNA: TGTGCCAGCAGTGAAGGGACAGTGAACTCTGGAAACACCATATATTTT. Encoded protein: CASSEGTVNSGNTIYF.

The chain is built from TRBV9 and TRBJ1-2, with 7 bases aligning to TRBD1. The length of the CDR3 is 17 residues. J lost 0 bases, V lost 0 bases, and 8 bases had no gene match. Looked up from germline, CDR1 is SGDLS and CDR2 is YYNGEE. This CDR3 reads CASSVGEGAWSNYGYTF. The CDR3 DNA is TGTGCCAGCAGCGTAGGGGAGGGGGCCTGGTCTAACTATGGCTACACCTTC.

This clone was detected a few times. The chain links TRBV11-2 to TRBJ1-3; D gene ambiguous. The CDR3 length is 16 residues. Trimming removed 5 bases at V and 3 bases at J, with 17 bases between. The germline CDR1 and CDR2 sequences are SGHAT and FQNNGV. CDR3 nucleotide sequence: TGTGCCAGCAGCCCAAACGAGGGTTACGGTGGAAACACCATATATTTT. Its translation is CASSPNEGYGGNTIYF.

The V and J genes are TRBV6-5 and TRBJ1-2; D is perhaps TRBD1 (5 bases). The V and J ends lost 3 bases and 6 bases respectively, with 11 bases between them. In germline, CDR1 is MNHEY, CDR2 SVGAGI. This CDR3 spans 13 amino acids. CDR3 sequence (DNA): TGTGCCAGCAGTTATGGGGGGATGGATGGCTACACCTTC. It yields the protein CASSYGGMDGYTF.

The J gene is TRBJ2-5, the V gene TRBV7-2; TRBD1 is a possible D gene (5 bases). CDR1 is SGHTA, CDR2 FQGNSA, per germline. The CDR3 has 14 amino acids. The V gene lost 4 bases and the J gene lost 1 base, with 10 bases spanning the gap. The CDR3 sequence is CASSSAGLQETQYF. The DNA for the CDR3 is TGTGCCAGCAGCTCGGCAGGGCTCCAAGAGACCCAGTACTTC.

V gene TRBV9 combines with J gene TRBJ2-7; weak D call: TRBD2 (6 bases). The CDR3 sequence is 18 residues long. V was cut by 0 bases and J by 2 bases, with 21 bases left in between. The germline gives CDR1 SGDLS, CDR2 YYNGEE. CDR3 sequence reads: CASSVEGSTRRGPYEQYF. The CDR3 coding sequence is TGTGCCAGCAGCGTAGAGGGGAGCACCCGGCGGGGCCCCTACGAGCAGTACTTC.

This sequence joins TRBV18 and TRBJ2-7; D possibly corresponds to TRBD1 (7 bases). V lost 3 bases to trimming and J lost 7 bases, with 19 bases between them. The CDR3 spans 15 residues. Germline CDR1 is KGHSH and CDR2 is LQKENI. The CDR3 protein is CASSPRGTGEREQYF. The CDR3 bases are TGTGCCAGCTCACCCAGGGGGACGGGGGAAAGGGAGCAGTACTTC.

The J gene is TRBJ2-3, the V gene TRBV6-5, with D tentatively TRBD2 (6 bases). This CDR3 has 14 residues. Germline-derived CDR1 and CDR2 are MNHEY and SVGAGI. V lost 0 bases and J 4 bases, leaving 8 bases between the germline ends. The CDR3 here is CASSYSEGSDTQYF. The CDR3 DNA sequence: TGTGCCAGCAGTTACTCGGAGGGCTCAGATACGCAGTATTTT.

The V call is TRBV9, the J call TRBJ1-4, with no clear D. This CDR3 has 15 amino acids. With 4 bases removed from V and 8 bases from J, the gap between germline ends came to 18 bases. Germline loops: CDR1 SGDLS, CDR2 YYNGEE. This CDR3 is CASSPGNGVWEKLFF. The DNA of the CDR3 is TGTGCCAGCAGCCCCGGCAATGGAGTATGGGAAAAACTGTTTTTT.